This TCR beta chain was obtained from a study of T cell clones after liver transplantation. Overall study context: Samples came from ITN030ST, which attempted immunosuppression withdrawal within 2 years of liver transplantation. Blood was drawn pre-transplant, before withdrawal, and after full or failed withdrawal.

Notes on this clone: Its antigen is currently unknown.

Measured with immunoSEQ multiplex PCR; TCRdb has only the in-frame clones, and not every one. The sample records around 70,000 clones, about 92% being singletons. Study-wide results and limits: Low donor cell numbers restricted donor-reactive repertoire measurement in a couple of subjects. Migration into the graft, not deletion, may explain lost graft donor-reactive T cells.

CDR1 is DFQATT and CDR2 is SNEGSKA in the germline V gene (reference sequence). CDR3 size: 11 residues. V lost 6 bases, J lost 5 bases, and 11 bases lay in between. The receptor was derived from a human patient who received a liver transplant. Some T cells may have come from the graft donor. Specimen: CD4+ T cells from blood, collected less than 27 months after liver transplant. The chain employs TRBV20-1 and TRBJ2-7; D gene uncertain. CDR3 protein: CSAVLNNEQYF. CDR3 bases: TGCAGTGCGGTATTAAACAACGAGCAGTACTTC.